The text below deals with one TCR beta chain. The antigen is unknown. This sample is part of a study of long-term antiretroviral therapy in people with HIV. Study as a whole: There is a gap of about a decade between the earliest samples and the later 2015 immediate-ART recommendation.

Runs used v3.0 of the immunoSEQ assay and were done at survey level. TCRdb's table, derived via immunoSEQ multiplex PCR, lists solely in-frame clones and lacks some. The repertoire holds around 16,000 clones, more than 75% seen once, with more than 10% in the top ten. General study findings and limits: Control repertoires displayed wider CDR3 length ranges than the HIV repertoires. At every time point, clones expanded before ART dominated the repertoire. Even long-term ART left TRB diversity below transplant donor controls, despite gains.

This TCR came from a man over 45 with HIV. The sequences come from unsorted PBMCs, collected 0.7 years before starting antiretroviral therapy.

The CDR3 region has the DNA TGCGCCAGCAGTGGGGGCAGGGGGCCGGCTAGCGGACGACTAATTACAGATACGCAGTATTTT. Translated: CASSGGRGPASGRLITDTQYF. The chain has TRBV10-1 and TRBJ2-3, with D possibly TRBD1 on 8 matching bases. CDR1 is WNHNN, CDR2 SYGVQD, per germline (reference sequence). V dropped 4 bases and J dropped 3 bases, with 32 bases sitting between them. The CDR3 contains 21 residues.